This TCR beta chain derives from a study of neurological immune-mediated disorders. The length of the CDR3 is 14 residues. V dropped 8 bases and J dropped 5; count of bases not matched to a gene: 9. Germline values: CDR1 SGHVS, CDR2 FNYEAQ. In TCRdb, the 5' RACE reads were re-called with MiXCR into one record per CDR3 protein. There are more than 50,000 distinct CDR3 sequences in the sample; around 24% occur only once, and less than 6% lies in the top ten. This clonotype was detected ten times or more. Specified time point: technical triplicate 2. Sequenced sample: PBMCs. This chain joins TRBV7-6 and TRBJ2-7; 10 positions agree with TRBD1. The source of this sequence is a man in his 60s with HTLV-1-associated myelopathy (HAM/TSP). The CDR3 nucleotides are TGTGCCAGCCGCCCCCGGACAGGGGGTAACGAGCAGTACTTC. This codes for CASRPRTGGNEQYF. Filled out from reference TRBV7-6 and TRBJ2-7, the complete variable domain reads GAGVSQSPRYKVTKRGQDVALRCDPISGHVSLYWYRQALGQGPEFLTYFNYEAQQDKSGLPNDRFSAERPEGSISTLTIQRTEQRDSAMYRCASRPRTGGNEQYFGPGTRLTVT.